This T cell receptor (beta chain) was sequenced during a study of shared T cell receptors in the human thymus (dated by TCRdb to the early 2020s). Looking at the study overall: The study examined how the human thymus generates shared, self-reactive T-cell receptor alpha chains.

The library was prepared using the immunoSEQ multiplex PCR assay. TCRdb carries this immuneACCESS record with in-frame sequences only. Its versions omit some clonotypes, under half of them owing to an unresolved V gene in the studies checked, with the rest unexplained. The sample table lists some 760,000 clones, around 85% of them with a count of one. About 0.0098% of the sample belongs to the ten largest clones. From cysteine to phenylalanine, the CDR3 is 16 amino acids long. Kept here is only the CDR3 DNA, which spans 48 bases and is read in frame from base 1. V lost 3 bases and J lost 5 bases; the stretch between them is 14 bases long. The germline V gene provides CDR1 MDHEN and CDR2 SYDVKM. A word on this clone: What this receptor recognizes is not known. No base quality information exists; no much larger clone differs at one position.

These data also formed part of another study, on human thymus T cells. The second study's paper adds: Donors were immunologically healthy infants undergoing open corrective cardiac surgery for congenital heart defects in Finland. Thymus tissue was collected as surgical resects that were removed during corrective cardiac surgery. Biased V and J gene segment usage appeared to be present in both thymic and peripheral blood repertoires. Highly overlapping thymic TCR repertoires among unrelated individuals were reported in the related research. TCR alpha and beta repertoires from roughly eight infant thymus samples and four related peripheral blood samples were characterized in the study. Donor ages ranged from about 7 to 244 days, and the cohort comprised roughly six male and a couple of female infants. Thymocytes were freed from the tissue by mechanical means and kept at -70 degrees C as pellets of roughly 9-34 million cells. A QIAsymphony instrument was used to extract genomic DNA from frozen cell pellets. The immunoSEQ multiplex PCR assay was used to amplify the TCRB and TCRAD loci from a standardized amount of quality-controlled genomic DNA. The amplicons spanned the V(D)J region and were long enough to cover the CDR3 and allow V and J genes to be identified. The commercial immunoSEQ service was used to sequence amplicons on an Illumina platform. Corrections for primer bias and sequencing errors followed previously described methods, while TCRAD and TCRB definitions were based on the IMGT database. Analysis of the repertoires was done with immunoSEQ Analyzer 3.0 and VDJTools and included basic statistics, V/J segment usage, diversity estimates, rarefaction and pairwise overlap. To estimate diversity, the Chao1, ChaoE, Efron-Thisted, Shannon and inverse Simpson indices were applied, and diversity was also estimated on datasets down-sampled to the smallest sample. Repertoire overlap was determined by strict matching of CDR3 nucleotide sequence, V gene and J gene, and Jaccard-based multidimensional scaling clustering was applied. On average, thymus samples yielded about 810,000 unique TCRB clonotypes, whereas blood samples yielded 75,000 to 95,000.

Sequences were obtained from thymocytes. The sequence was obtained from a girl under three years old with a congenital heart defect. Donor details come from another sample of the same person, matched by shared clones. Recombination connected TRBV28 to TRBJ1-6, with the identity of the D gene unclear. CDR3 loop: CASSFIGFQDNSPLHF. The DNA sequence is given as TGTGCCAGCAGTTTCATTGGGTTTCAGGATAATTCACCCCTCCACTTT.